Listed below are T cell receptor beta chains from one sample, sequenced in a study of cytomegalovirus exposure and HLA in healthy donors. Method: immunoSEQ multiplex PCR; TCRdb's copy keeps in-frame clones and lacks some. The sample has around 96,000 clones, roughly three fifths seen once. Sequencing input: PBMCs. These receptors were taken from a man in his 60s in good health and CMV-seronegative. Each CDR3 is given with its conserved first and last residue. D genes are given only for firm matches. Size values are once, few and many counts, or a class for expanded clones, and some rows have none.

v_gene: TRBV5-1
abundance: few
d_gene: NA
j_gene: TRBJ1-1
CDR3aa: CATEALGGSTEAFF
CDR3nt: TGCGCCACCGAAGCGCTCGGAGGGTCCACTGAAGCTTTCTTT

v_gene: TRBV5-6
abundance: NA
d_gene: NA
j_gene: TRBJ2-1
CDR3aa: CASSSGWLAYYNEQFF
CDR3nt: TGTGCCAGCAGCTCTGGATGGCTAGCGTATTACAATGAGCAGTTCTTC

v_gene: TRBV11-2
abundance: NA
d_gene: TRBD1
j_gene: TRBJ1-3
CDR3aa: CASSLERGLGNTIYF
CDR3nt: TGTGCCAGCAGCTTAGAGAGGGGGCTTGGAAACACCATATATTTT

v_gene: TRBV6-5
abundance: once
d_gene: NA
j_gene: TRBJ2-1
CDR3aa: CASSYTARGYNEQFF
CDR3nt: TGTGCCAGCAGTTACACGGCTCGAGGGTACAATGAGCAGTTCTTC

v_gene: TRBV5-1
abundance: few
d_gene: TRBD1
j_gene: TRBJ1-2
CDR3aa: CASSLEFEAGGSYGYTF
CDR3nt: TGCGCCAGCAGCTTGGAATTCGAGGCAGGGGGTAGCTATGGCTACACCTTC

v_gene: TRBV2
abundance: NA
d_gene: NA
j_gene: TRBJ1-1
CDR3aa: CASSVLEGAEAFF
CDR3nt: TGTGCCAGCAGTGTTCTTGAGGGCGCAGAAGCTTTCTTT

v_gene: TRBV6-4
abundance: NA
d_gene: TRBD2
j_gene: TRBJ2-3
CDR3aa: CASSEGREADTQYF
CDR3nt: TGTGCCAGCAGTGAGGGGCGGGAGGCAGATACGCAGTATTTT

v_gene: TRBV19
abundance: NA
d_gene: NA
j_gene: TRBJ1-5
CDR3aa: CASSTTVSGSQPQHF
CDR3nt: TGTGCCAGTAGTACTACGGTGTCGGGGAGTCAGCCCCAGCATTTT

v_gene: TRBV21-1
abundance: NA
d_gene: NA
j_gene: TRBJ2-5
CDR3aa: CASSSSVQKTQYF
CDR3nt: TGTGCCAGCAGTTCTAGCGTCCAGAAGACCCAGTACTTC

v_gene: TRBV6-1
abundance: NA
d_gene: NA
j_gene: TRBJ2-7
CDR3aa: CASSAIASYEQYF
CDR3nt: TGTGCCAGCAGTGCCATTGCCAGTTACGAGCAGTACTTC

v_gene: TRBV19
abundance: NA
d_gene: NA
j_gene: TRBJ1-1
CDR3aa: CASSISGNEAFF
CDR3nt: TGTGCCAGTAGTATCTCGGGAAATGAAGCTTTCTTT

v_gene: TRBV15
abundance: NA
d_gene: NA
j_gene: TRBJ1-4
CDR3aa: CATSPGTRATNEKLFF
CDR3nt: TGTGCCACCAGCCCCGGAACTAGGGCAACTAATGAAAAACTGTTTTTT

v_gene: TRBV10-1
abundance: once
d_gene: TRBD1
j_gene: TRBJ2-5
CDR3aa: CASSDSGTGEEETQYF
CDR3nt: TGCGCCAGCAGTGACTCCGGGACAGGGGAAGAAGAGACCCAGTACTTC

v_gene: TRBV27
abundance: few
d_gene: TRBD2
j_gene: TRBJ2-7
CDR3aa: CASRPGIGEGYYEQYF
CDR3nt: TGTGCCAGCAGACCTGGGATCGGGGAGGGGTACTACGAGCAGTACTTC

v_gene: TRBV9
abundance: few
d_gene: TRBD2
j_gene: TRBJ2-5
CDR3aa: CASSVTSGSETQYF
CDR3nt: TGTGCCAGCAGCGTGACTAGCGGGAGTGAGACCCAGTACTTC

v_gene: TRBV5-6
abundance: NA
d_gene: NA
j_gene: TRBJ2-1
CDR3aa: CASSSPRSYNEQFF
CDR3nt: TGTGCCAGCAGCTCCCCTCGGTCCTACAATGAGCAGTTCTTC

v_gene: TRBV11-2
abundance: NA
d_gene: TRBD2
j_gene: TRBJ2-3
CDR3aa: CASSFKPGLAGSTDTQYF
CDR3nt: TGTGCCAGCAGCTTTAAGCCGGGACTAGCGGGGAGTACAGATACGCAGTATTTT

v_gene: TRBV9
abundance: NA
d_gene: NA
j_gene: TRBJ2-3
CDR3aa: CASSGGRFSTDTQYF
CDR3nt: TGTGCCAGCAGCGGGGGGCGGTTTAGCACAGATACGCAGTATTTT

v_gene: TRBV5-5
abundance: NA
d_gene: NA
j_gene: TRBJ2-7
CDR3aa: CASSLGPGDLHEQYF
CDR3nt: TGTGCCAGCAGCTTGGGCCCCGGAGACCTCCACGAGCAGTACTTC

v_gene: TRBV18
abundance: NA
d_gene: TRBD2
j_gene: TRBJ2-7
CDR3aa: CASSPPSGSSYEQYF
CDR3nt: TGTGCCAGTTCACCCCCTAGCGGGTCCTCCTACGAGCAGTACTTC

v_gene: TRBV27
abundance: few
d_gene: NA
j_gene: TRBJ2-1
CDR3aa: CASSLSTNRGEQFF
CDR3nt: TGTGCCAGCAGTTTATCGACAAACCGGGGTGAGCAGTTCTTC

v_gene: TRBV6-6
abundance: few
d_gene: TRBD1
j_gene: TRBJ2-2
CDR3aa: CASSPGGRELFF
CDR3nt: TGTGCCAGCAGTCCAGGGGGCAGGGAGCTGTTTTTT

v_gene: TRBV10-3
abundance: NA
d_gene: TRBD1
j_gene: TRBJ2-5
CDR3aa: CATGTGGQETQYF
CDR3nt: TGTGCCACCGGGACAGGGGGTCAAGAGACCCAGTACTTC

v_gene: TRBV18
abundance: NA
d_gene: TRBD1
j_gene: TRBJ1-1
CDR3aa: CASSPGAGGTMGSEAFF
CDR3nt: TGTGCCAGCTCACCAGGGGCAGGGGGTACTATGGGTTCTGAAGCTTTCTTT

v_gene: TRBV5-6
abundance: NA
d_gene: NA
j_gene: TRBJ1-1
CDR3aa: CASSLAKIEAFF
CDR3nt: TGTGCCAGCAGCTTGGCCAAAATTGAAGCTTTCTTT

v_gene: TRBV9
abundance: NA
d_gene: NA
j_gene: TRBJ2-7
CDR3aa: CASSGSGPLYEQYF
CDR3nt: TGTGCCAGCAGCGGATCGGGTCCTCTCTACGAGCAGTACTTC

v_gene: TRBV30
abundance: once
d_gene: NA
j_gene: TRBJ1-1
CDR3aa: CAWSVQVAPVREAFF
CDR3nt: TGTGCCTGGAGTGTACAGGTGGCACCGGTACGTGAAGCTTTCTTT

v_gene: TRBV20-1
abundance: NA
d_gene: NA
j_gene: TRBJ1-3
CDR3aa: CSARGGNTIYF
CDR3nt: TGCAGTGCTCGGGGGGGAAACACCATATATTTT

v_gene: TRBV2
abundance: NA
d_gene: NA
j_gene: TRBJ1-2
CDR3aa: CASSEGGVFNYGYTF
CDR3nt: TGTGCCAGCAGTGAGGGGGGAGTTTTCAACTATGGCTACACCTTC

v_gene: TRBV7-9
abundance: few
d_gene: TRBD1
j_gene: TRBJ1-3
CDR3aa: CASSSGQASSGNTIYF
CDR3nt: TGTGCCAGCAGCTCAGGACAGGCCTCCTCTGGAAACACCATATATTTT

v_gene: TRBV29-1
abundance: few
d_gene: NA
j_gene: TRBJ2-5
CDR3aa: CSWRGTQETQYF
CDR3nt: TGCAGCTGGCGGGGCACCCAAGAGACCCAGTACTTC

v_gene: TRBV18
abundance: NA
d_gene: TRBD2
j_gene: TRBJ2-3
CDR3aa: CASSLERGGPTDTQYF
CDR3nt: TGTGCCAGCTCACTGGAGCGGGGGGGCCCCACAGATACGCAGTATTTT

v_gene: TRBV29-1
abundance: NA
d_gene: TRBD1
j_gene: TRBJ2-7
CDR3aa: CSAGQNYEQYF
CDR3nt: TGCAGCGCGGGACAGAACTACGAGCAGTACTTC

v_gene: TRBV4-1
abundance: few
d_gene: NA
j_gene: TRBJ1-1
CDR3aa: CASSHQDITYMNTEAFF
CDR3nt: TGCGCCAGCAGCCACCAGGACATTACCTATATGAACACTGAAGCTTTCTTT

v_gene: TRBV28
abundance: NA
d_gene: NA
j_gene: TRBJ1-1
CDR3aa: CASSFLRGNTEAFF
CDR3nt: TGTGCCAGCAGTTTCCTTCGGGGGAACACTGAAGCTTTCTTT

v_gene: TRBV6-1
abundance: NA
d_gene: NA
j_gene: TRBJ1-1
CDR3aa: CASSLDRNTEAFF
CDR3nt: TGTGCCAGCAGTCTCGACAGGAACACTGAAGCTTTCTTT

v_gene: TRBV9
abundance: NA
d_gene: NA
j_gene: TRBJ2-6
CDR3aa: CASSVETRFSGANVLTF
CDR3nt: TGTGCCAGCAGCGTAGAAACTAGGTTCTCTGGGGCCAACGTCCTGACTTTC

v_gene: TRBV27
abundance: NA
d_gene: NA
j_gene: TRBJ2-7
CDR3aa: CASSLWRTGYEQYF
CDR3nt: TGTGCCAGCAGTCTATGGAGGACGGGCTACGAGCAGTACTTC

v_gene: TRBV18
abundance: NA
d_gene: TRBD1
j_gene: TRBJ1-5
CDR3aa: CASSPRTGGGGQPQHF
CDR3nt: TGTGCCAGCTCCCCTAGGACAGGGGGCGGGGGACAGCCCCAGCATTTT

v_gene: TRBV9
abundance: once
d_gene: TRBD2
j_gene: TRBJ2-5
CDR3aa: CASSFRTSRETQYF
CDR3nt: TGTGCCAGCAGCTTTCGGACTAGCCGAGAGACCCAGTACTTC

v_gene: TRBV18
abundance: NA
d_gene: TRBD2
j_gene: TRBJ2-7
CDR3aa: CASSLGTRRTGEQYF
CDR3nt: TGTGCCAGCTCACTAGGGACTAGGCGCACGGGTGAGCAGTACTTC

v_gene: TRBV11-2
abundance: NA
d_gene: NA
j_gene: TRBJ2-7
CDR3aa: CASSTITGNPSRYEQYF
CDR3nt: TGTGCCAGCAGTACAATTACAGGGAACCCTTCCCGGTACGAGCAGTACTTC

v_gene: TRBV10-3
abundance: NA
d_gene: TRBD2
j_gene: TRBJ2-1
CDR3aa: CAISEGERGGWNEQFF
CDR3nt: TGTGCCATCAGTGAGGGAGAGCGGGGGGGGTGGAATGAGCAGTTCTTC